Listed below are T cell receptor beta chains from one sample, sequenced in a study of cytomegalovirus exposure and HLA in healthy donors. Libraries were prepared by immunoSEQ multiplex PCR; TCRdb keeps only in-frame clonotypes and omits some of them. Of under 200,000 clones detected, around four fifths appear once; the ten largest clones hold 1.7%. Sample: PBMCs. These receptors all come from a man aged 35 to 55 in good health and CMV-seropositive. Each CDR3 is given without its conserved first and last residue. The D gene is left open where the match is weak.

ASRGPLGTEAF TRBJ1-1 TRBV6-5 NA
SASDMDTQY TRBJ2-3 TRBV20-1 NA
ASSLGPTGTGNTIY TRBJ1-3 TRBV5-1 TRBD1
ASSLARPEHEAF TRBJ1-1 TRBV7-9 NA
ASSPGTSGNEQY TRBJ2-7 TRBV18 TRBD2
ASSNRPGQGVGAKNIQY TRBJ2-4 TRBV19 TRBD1
AWSNGLSYEQY TRBJ2-7 TRBV30 NA
ASSRGGRGAGELF TRBJ2-2 TRBV2 NA
ASSELRGLAGHKNSQY TRBJ2-4 TRBV6-1 TRBD2
ASSAGTSAASTDTQY TRBJ2-3 TRBV5-4 TRBD2
AIMVDRGGNQPQH TRBJ1-5 TRBV5-1 TRBD1
ASAFQGAYEQY TRBJ2-7 TRBV12-5 NA
ASSSPGLGTEKLF TRBJ1-4 TRBV28 NA
ASSPDRGYYGYT TRBJ1-2 TRBV18 TRBD1
ASSSTGGAYGYT TRBJ1-2 TRBV5-4 TRBD1
ASSARTSGHYEQY TRBJ2-7 TRBV10-1 TRBD2